The present T cell receptor beta chain was sequenced within a study of blood T cell repertoires in COVID-19. Data came from immunoSEQ multiplex PCR; TCRdb stores just in-frame clones and leaves some out. Of approximately 280,000 clones listed, approximately 84% are singletons. Germline trimming cut 7 bases from V and 4 bases from J; bases unmatched to any gene: 7. The CDR3 sequence is 15 residues long. Germline CDR1 MDHEN, CDR2 SYDVKM. Specimen: peripheral blood. The rearrangement uses TRBV28 and TRBJ1-2, with 12 bases aligning to TRBD1. This clonotype originated in a human donor with COVID-19, enrolled during active disease. The donor label of this sample is uncertain. DNA for the CDR3: TGTGCCAGCACCCTGGGGGGACAGGGGGCCTATGGCTACACCTTC. The encoded protein is CASTLGGQGAYGYTF.